The 30 T cell receptor beta chains in this list originate from one sample, sequenced in a study of metastatic and nonmetastatic thyroid tumors. TCRdb reassembled clones from the PCR reads with MiXCR. The data show roughly 45,000 clones, more than 3% seen once. Patients had received no treatment of any kind before thyroid surgery. Material: blood. The receptor source for this set is a female donor with papillary thyroid cancer or a benign thyroid nodule (not recorded which). Some clones in this sample may be carry-over from other donors' samples.

At least ten counts were recorded for this clone. This sequence joins TRBV19 and TRBJ1-3, with a weak D call TRBD1 (6 bases). Trimming removed 0 bases at V and 3 bases at J, with 12 bases between. In germline, CDR1 is LNHDA, CDR2 SQIVND (reference sequence). This CDR3 has 16 amino acids. The CDR3 coding sequence is TGTGCCAGTAGTATAGAGCTGGGGGCCAGTGGAAACACCATATATTTT. Its protein product is CASSIELGASGNTIYF.

This chain joins TRBV28 and TRBJ1-6; D unclear. V lost 3 bases to trimming and J lost 9 bases, with 12 bases between them. This CDR3 has 14 amino acids. In germline, CDR1 is MDHEN, CDR2 SYDVKM. CDR3 sequence: CASSLWQAGSPLHF. In DNA form, the CDR3 reads TGTGCCAGCAGTTTGTGGCAGGCGGGTTCACCCCTCCACTTT.

Regarding this clone: A read error may be the cause here, since a much bigger clone is one base away. CDR3 residues: CASKRTFGVEAFF. The CDR3 DNA sequence: TGTGCCAGCAAGAGGACTTTCGGGGTTGAAGCTTTCTTT. The rearrangement links TRBV2 to TRBJ1-1; D remains unclear. The CDR3 runs 13 residues. V lost 7 bases to trimming and J lost 7 bases, with 16 bases between them. The germline gives CDR1 SNHLY, CDR2 FYNNEI.

This clone was observed a handful of times. One junction end disagrees with the germline gene, perhaps due to a read error. The J gene is TRBJ1-3, the V gene TRBV11-3; no firm D call. The CDR3 is made up of 13 amino acids. Looked up from germline, CDR1 is SGHNT and CDR2 is YENEEA. CDR3 protein: CASSQISGNIIYF. DNA of the CDR3: TGTGCCAGCAGTCAGATCTCTGGAAACATCATATATTTT.

The CDR3: CASSQGGTEAFF. CDR3 bases: TGTGCCAGCAGTCAGGGCGGCACTGAAGCTTTCTTT. The chain uses TRBV12-3 or TRBV12-4 and TRBJ1-1; tentatively, D is TRBD1 (5 bases). V shed 5 bases and J shed 4 bases, with 8 bases lying between them. This CDR3 region has 12 residues.

The genes are TRBV9 and TRBJ2-5; 8 positions match TRBD2. This CDR3 has 17 amino acids. With 3 bases clipped from V and 5 bases from J, the junction kept 15 bases outside the gene matches. The germline CDR1 and CDR2 sequences are SGDLS and YYNGEE. The CDR3 loop reads CASSAAPTSGGGETQYF. As DNA, the CDR3 is TGTGCCAGCAGCGCCGCCCCCACTAGCGGAGGGGGGGAGACCCAGTACTTC.

This clone turned up a few times. This rearrangement joins TRBV2 to TRBJ1-2; unclear D gene. The CDR3 is 12 residues long. V lost 4 bases, J lost 5 bases, and 8 bases lay in between. Germline V gene sequence: CDR1 SNHLY, CDR2 FYNNEI. The CDR3 reads CASSVLGYGYTF. CDR3 DNA: TGTGCCAGCAGTGTCTTAGGTTATGGCTACACCTTC.

This clone was counted at least ten times. With a much larger clone just one base away, this may be a read error. This chain joins TRBV2 and TRBJ2-7; D perhaps matches TRBD1 (6 bases). The CDR3 sequence is 13 residues long. CDR1 is SNHLY and CDR2 is FYNNEI in the germline V gene. The V gene lost 6 bases and the J gene lost 3 bases, with 12 bases spanning the gap. In nucleotides, the CDR3 is TGTGCCAGCAGCCGGGGCAGGGGCTACGAGCAGTACTTC. Translated: CASSRGRGYEQYF.

Points on this clone: An end of the junction differs from the germline gene, which may be a read error. The chain has TRBV6-2 or TRBV6-3 and TRBJ2-1; D is perhaps TRBD2 (6 bases). The CDR3 contains 16 residues. Germline V gives CDR1 MNHEY, CDR2 SVGEGT. The chain's CDR3 is CASNYSRVAEKNEQFF. CDR3 bases: TGTGCCAGCAATTACTCGAGGGTAGCGGAGAAGAATGAGCAGTTCTTC.

This clone has more than one count but fewer than ten. The rearrangement joins TRBV25-1 to TRBJ1-2; 8 bases map to TRBD1. Germline assignment: CDR1 MGHDK and CDR2 SYGVNS. The V and J ends lost 4 bases and 4 bases, in that order; junction bases with no gene match: 2. This CDR3 contains 13 residues. The CDR3 spells CASSGGTGYGYTF. The CDR3 DNA reads TGTGCCAGCAGTGGGGGGACAGGCTATGGCTACACCTTC.

This clone was seen more than once but under ten times. The gene calls are TRBV15 and TRBJ1-2; D might be TRBD1 (6 bases). Germline CDR1 and CDR2: LNHNV and YYDKDF (reference sequence). V shed 0 bases and J shed 4 bases, with 12 bases lying between them. The CDR3 runs 15 residues. This CDR3 is CATSRETGRIYGYTF. CDR3 DNA sequence: TGTGCCACCAGCAGAGAGACAGGAAGGATCTATGGCTACACCTTC.

This clone came up many times. The chain is built from TRBV4-2 and TRBJ2-3; TRBD2 agrees at 15 bases. The CDR3 consists of 18 residues. Trimming at V came to 2 bases and at J to 3 bases, leaving 6 bases not matched to a gene. Germline values: CDR1 LGHNA, CDR2 YNFKEQ. CDR3 sequence: CASSQSVGTSGRTDTQYF. Here the CDR3 DNA reads TGTGCCAGCAGCCAATCGGTGGGGACTAGCGGGAGGACAGATACGCAGTATTTT.

This clone was seen only a few times. Other DNA sequences in the same sample also yield this CDR3. The V gene is TRBV12-3 or TRBV12-4, the J gene TRBJ1-6; D remains ambiguous. The CDR3 covers 13 residues. V lost 3 bases, J lost 11 bases, and 11 bases lay in between. The CDR3 coding sequence is TGTGCCAGCAGTTTTCGCCATCGTCCACCCCTCCACTTT. Translated, it gives CASSFRHRPPLHF.

This clone was picked up many times. V is TRBV6-1 and J is TRBJ1-4, with 9 positions matching TRBD1. With 6 bases clipped from V and 13 bases from J, the junction kept 12 bases outside the gene matches. The CDR3 loop spans 14 amino acids. The germline V gene has CDR1 MNHNS and CDR2 SASEGT. The CDR3 here is CASSRTGASRGLFF. CDR3 DNA: TGTGCCAGCAGCCGGACAGGGGCCTCACGGGGACTGTTTTTT.

This clone was found a few times. This chain uses TRBV4-2 with TRBJ1-5; 7 bases are shared with TRBD1. Germline V gene lookup returns CDR1 LGHNA and CDR2 YNFKEQ. This CDR3 region has 15 residues. The V segment lost 2 bases and the J segment 4 bases; nucleotides outside the gene matches: 5. CDR3 loop: CASSQQDRINQPQHF. CDR3 in DNA: TGTGCCAGCAGCCAACAGGACAGGATTAATCAGCCCCAGCATTTT.

This clone was seen ten or more times. The chain combines TRBV20-1 with TRBJ2-1, with D possibly called TRBD1 or TRBD2 (5 bases each). Between the trimmed V and J ends, which lost 2 bases and 2 bases, there was a span of 7 bases. The CDR3 has 13 amino acids. Germline V gene sequence: CDR1 DFQATT, CDR2 SNEGSKA (reference sequence). This CDR3 reads CSARPGPYNEQFF. The CDR3 DNA sequence: TGCAGTGCTAGACCGGGGCCCTACAATGAGCAGTTCTTC.

This clone was counted between two and nine times. This chain connects TRBV6-2 or TRBV6-3 to TRBJ2-5; TRBD1 aligns across 8 bases. V lost 5 bases to trimming and J lost 2 bases; unmatched junction nucleotides: 10. Germline CDR1 is MNHEY and CDR2 is SVGEGT. The CDR3 has 16 amino acids. CDR3 sequence (DNA): TGTGCCAGCAGTGGACCAAGATACAGGGGGCAAGAGACCCAGTACTTC. Translation: CASSGPRYRGQETQYF.

This clone was counted at least ten times. CDR3 protein: CASSPKTGDGYTF. For the CDR3, the DNA is TGTGCCAGCTCACCTAAGACAGGGGATGGCTACACCTTC. V and J are TRBV18 and TRBJ1-2; 8 bases align to TRBD1. Germline values: CDR1 KGHSH, CDR2 LQKENI. V shed 3 bases and J 6 bases; nucleotides not matched to a gene: 3. The CDR3 has 13 residues.

This sequence joins TRBV7-3 and TRBJ2-2; D may be TRBD2 (5 bases). The germline CDR1 and CDR2 sequences are SGHTA and FQGTGA. The CDR3 runs 15 residues. The V gene lost 2 bases and the J gene lost 0 bases, with 7 bases spanning the gap. Here the CDR3 DNA reads TGTGCCAGCAGCTTATTAGCGTCGAACACCGGGGAGCTGTTTTTT. Translation: CASSLLASNTGELFF.

This clone came up many times. J is TRBJ2-5 and V is TRBV7-6; 7 bases map to TRBD2. V shed 4 bases, J shed 5 bases, and the junction held 7 bases outside the gene matches. The CDR3 consists of 14 residues. Germline assignment: CDR1 SGHVS and CDR2 FNYEAQ. The CDR3: CASSSVAGWETQYF. The CDR3 nucleotides are TGTGCCAGCAGCTCGGTAGCGGGTTGGGAGACCCAGTACTTC.

This clone was recorded many times. V is TRBV11-2 and J is TRBJ2-5, with no clear D. The germline gives CDR1 SGHAT, CDR2 FQNNGV. The CDR3 has 13 residues. With 3 bases removed from V and 1 base from J, the gap between germline ends came to 6 bases. Here the CDR3 DNA reads TGTGCCAGCAGCTTTGGTACCCAAGAGACCCAGTACTTC. Its protein product is CASSFGTQETQYF.

The table lists this clone with a few counts. The rearrangement links TRBV12-3 or TRBV12-4 to TRBJ1-3; D gene unclear. CDR3 size: 13 residues. V gave up 6 bases and J gave up 4 bases, with 10 bases separating them. CDR3 nucleotides: TGTGCCAGCAGCCCCTTGGGGGGAAACACCATATATTTT. It is translated as CASSPLGGNTIYF.

This clone was seen ten or more times. The chain is built from TRBV2 and TRBJ1-5; a possible D gene is TRBD1 (5 bases). The CDR3 has 13 residues. CDR1 and CDR2 (germline): SNHLY, FYNNEI. V lost 6 bases and J lost 1, with 7 bases in between. The CDR3 DNA is TGTGCCAGCAGGTGGGACAGCAATCAGCCCCAGCATTTT. It specifies CASRWDSNQPQHF.

In its sample, this clone was seen many times. The chain uses TRBV5-1 and TRBJ2-4; TRBD1 aligns across 7 bases. V was pared by 4 bases and J by 1 base, with 5 bases of the junction left unmatched. There are 15 residues in the CDR3. Per the germline V gene, CDR1 is SGHRS and CDR2 is YFSETQ. CDR3 nucleotide sequence: TGCGCCAGCAGCGTACAGGGGTCCGCCAAAAACATTCAGTACTTC. It encodes CASSVQGSAKNIQYF.

This clone has a count of ten or more. V and J are TRBV6-5 and TRBJ2-1; D is unresolved. The germline V and J ends were trimmed by 2 bases and 3 bases, with 8 bases remaining between them. Germline V CDR1 and CDR2: MNHEY, SVGAGI. This CDR3 has 14 amino acids. In nucleotides, the CDR3 is TGTGCCAGCAGTTACGGGAACGACTACAATGAGCAGTTCTTC. Its protein product is CASSYGNDYNEQFF.

Ten or more counts support this clone. The V gene is TRBV6-1, the J gene TRBJ1-6; D ambiguous. Trimming took 1 base from V and 7 from J, leaving 5 bases between them. Germline loops: CDR1 MNHNS, CDR2 SASEGT. The CDR3 loop spans 13 amino acids. CDR3 nucleotide sequence: TGTGCCAGCAGTGAAGTGGGGAATTCACCCCTCCACTTT. This sequence encodes CASSEVGNSPLHF.

This clone was found a few times. The chain uses TRBV4-2 and TRBJ2-3; 7 bases align to TRBD1. This CDR3 contains 15 residues. V shed 4 bases and J 1 base; nucleotides not matched to a gene: 5. Germline CDR1 reads LGHNA; CDR2 reads YNFKEQ. CDR3 sequence: CASSPGQVRTDTQYF. As DNA, the CDR3 is TGTGCCAGCAGCCCTGGACAGGTACGCACAGATACGCAGTATTTT.

In this sample, this clone turned up many times. The rearrangement joins TRBV2 to TRBJ1-2; no firm D call. V lost 3 bases to trimming and J lost 0 bases, with 11 bases between them. The CDR3 covers 15 residues. Germline values: CDR1 SNHLY, CDR2 FYNNEI. CDR3 sequence (DNA): TGTGCCAGCAGTGATCCGCCAGTAACTAACTATGGCTACACCTTC. This gives the protein CASSDPPVTNYGYTF.

This clone appeared many times. The chain uses TRBV12-3 or TRBV12-4 and TRBJ2-7, with a weak D call TRBD2 (7 bases). Trimming took 4 bases from V and 7 from J, leaving 17 bases between them. The CDR3 has 14 amino acids. The CDR3 bases are TGTGCCAGCAGTTGGGGGGGGCCGGAGGAAGAGCAGTACTTC. This sequence encodes CASSWGGPEEEQYF.

This clone was detected a few times. A read error is possible here, since a much larger clone lies one base away. This chain links TRBV24-1 with TRBJ1-5; D is ambiguous. Germline CDR1 reads KGHDR; CDR2 reads SFDVKD. V was shortened by 8 bases and J by 4 bases, with 11 bases between the two germline ends. CDR3 length equals 13 residues. CDR3 in amino acids: CATIPDGNQPQHF. DNA of the CDR3: TGTGCCACCATCCCTGACGGAAATCAGCCCCAGCATTTT.